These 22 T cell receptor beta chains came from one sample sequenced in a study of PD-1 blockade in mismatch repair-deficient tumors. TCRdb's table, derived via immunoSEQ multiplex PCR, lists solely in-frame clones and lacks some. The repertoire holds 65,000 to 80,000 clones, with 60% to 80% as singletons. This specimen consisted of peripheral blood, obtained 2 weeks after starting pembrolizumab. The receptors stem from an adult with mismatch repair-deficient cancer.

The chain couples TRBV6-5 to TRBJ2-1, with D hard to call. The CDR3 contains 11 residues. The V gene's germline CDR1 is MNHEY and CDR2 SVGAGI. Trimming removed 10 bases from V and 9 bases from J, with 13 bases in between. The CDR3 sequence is CATRVRGEQFF. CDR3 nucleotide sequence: TGTGCCACCCGGGTACGAGGTGAGCAGTTCTTC.

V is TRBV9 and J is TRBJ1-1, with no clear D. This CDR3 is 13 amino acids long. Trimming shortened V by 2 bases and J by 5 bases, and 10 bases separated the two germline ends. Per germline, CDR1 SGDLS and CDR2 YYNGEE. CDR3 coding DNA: TGTGCCAGCAGCGTTAGCACCGAGACTGAAGCTTTCTTT. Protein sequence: CASSVSTETEAFF.

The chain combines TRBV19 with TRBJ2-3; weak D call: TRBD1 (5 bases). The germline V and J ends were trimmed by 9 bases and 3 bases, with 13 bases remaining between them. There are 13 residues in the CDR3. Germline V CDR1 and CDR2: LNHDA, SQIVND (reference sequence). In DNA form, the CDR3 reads TGTGCCAGCGGACGGCCAGGGACAGATACGCAGTATTTT. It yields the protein CASGRPGTDTQYF.

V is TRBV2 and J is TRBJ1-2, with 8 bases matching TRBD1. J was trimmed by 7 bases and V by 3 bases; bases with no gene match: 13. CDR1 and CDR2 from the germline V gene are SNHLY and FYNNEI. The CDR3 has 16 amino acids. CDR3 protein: CASSDLVTGVRRGYTF. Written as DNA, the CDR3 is TGTGCCAGCAGTGATCTGGTGACAGGGGTTCGGCGTGGCTACACCTTC.

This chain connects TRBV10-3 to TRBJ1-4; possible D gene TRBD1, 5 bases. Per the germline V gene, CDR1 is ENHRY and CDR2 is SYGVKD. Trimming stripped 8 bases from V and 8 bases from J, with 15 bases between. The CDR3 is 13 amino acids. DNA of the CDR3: TGTGCCATCGCCCCGGGGCCGGGGGAAAAACTGTTTTTT. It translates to CAIAPGPGEKLFF.

In DNA form, the CDR3 reads TGTGCCAGCAGTCCGGGACTTGGGGCTTTCTTT. This codes for CASSPGLGAFF. The rearrangement joins TRBV28 to TRBJ1-1, with D maybe TRBD1 (5 bases). Germline V gene sequence: CDR1 MDHEN, CDR2 SYDVKM. The CDR3 consists of 11 residues. Trimming cost V 5 bases and J 11 bases, with 12 bases left between them.

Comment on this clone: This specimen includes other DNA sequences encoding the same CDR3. The CDR3 loop reads CASSLRIRETQYF. The CDR3 DNA follows: TGTGCCAGTAGTCTTCGAATCCGAGAGACCCAGTACTTC. The genes are TRBV19 and TRBJ2-5; D call uncertain. Trimming cost V 5 bases and J 4 bases, with 11 bases left between them. Germline V gives CDR1 LNHDA, CDR2 SQIVND (reference sequence). The CDR3 length is 13 residues.

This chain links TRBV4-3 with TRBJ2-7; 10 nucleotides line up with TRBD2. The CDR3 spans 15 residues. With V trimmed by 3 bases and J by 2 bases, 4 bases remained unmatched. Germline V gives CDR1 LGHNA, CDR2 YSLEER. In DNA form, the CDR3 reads TGCGCCAGCAGCCACCGAGCGGGAGGGCCCTACGAGCAGTACTTC. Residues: CASSHRAGGPYEQYF.

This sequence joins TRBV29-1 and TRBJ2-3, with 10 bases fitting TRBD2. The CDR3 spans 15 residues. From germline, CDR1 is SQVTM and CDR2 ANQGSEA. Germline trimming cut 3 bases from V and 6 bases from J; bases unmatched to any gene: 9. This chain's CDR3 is CSVDDLAGVADTQYF. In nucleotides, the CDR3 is TGCAGCGTTGATGATCTAGCGGGAGTTGCGGATACGCAGTATTTT.

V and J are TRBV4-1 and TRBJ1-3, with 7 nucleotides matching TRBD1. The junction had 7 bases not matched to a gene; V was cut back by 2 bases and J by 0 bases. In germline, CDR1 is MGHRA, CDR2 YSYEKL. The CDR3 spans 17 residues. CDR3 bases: TGCGCCAGCAGCCAACGGGGACAGCCTATCTCTGGAAACACCATATATTTT. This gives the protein CASSQRGQPISGNTIYF.

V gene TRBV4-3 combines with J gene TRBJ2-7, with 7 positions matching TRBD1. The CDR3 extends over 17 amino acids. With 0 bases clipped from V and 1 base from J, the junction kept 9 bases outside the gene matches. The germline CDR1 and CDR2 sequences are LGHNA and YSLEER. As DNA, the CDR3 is TGCGCCAGCAGCCAAGATAAGGCAACAGGGGCTTCCTACGAGCAGTACTTC. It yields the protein CASSQDKATGASYEQYF.

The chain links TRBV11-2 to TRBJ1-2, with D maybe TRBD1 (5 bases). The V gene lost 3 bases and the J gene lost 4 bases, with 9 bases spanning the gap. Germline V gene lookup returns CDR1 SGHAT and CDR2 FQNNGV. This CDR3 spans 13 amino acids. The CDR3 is CASSFPGSYGYTF. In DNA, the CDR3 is TGTGCCAGCAGCTTCCCAGGGTCCTATGGCTACACCTTC.

CDR3 DNA: TGTGCCAGCAGCGTAGGGACAGCTACGAACCAAGAGACCCAGTACTTC. This gives the protein CASSVGTATNQETQYF. This rearrangement joins TRBV9 to TRBJ2-5, with a weak D call TRBD1 (6 bases). Trimming left V 0 bases short and J 0 bases short, with 12 bases between. The CDR3 runs to 16 residues. The germline V gene has CDR1 SGDLS and CDR2 YYNGEE. Variable domain in full (rest from reference TRBV9 and TRBJ2-5): DSGVTQTPKHLITATGQRVTLRCSPRSGDLSVYWYQQSLDQGLQFLIQYYNGEERAKGNILERFSAQQFPDLHSELNLSSLELGDSALYFCASSVGTATNQETQYFGPGTRLLVL.

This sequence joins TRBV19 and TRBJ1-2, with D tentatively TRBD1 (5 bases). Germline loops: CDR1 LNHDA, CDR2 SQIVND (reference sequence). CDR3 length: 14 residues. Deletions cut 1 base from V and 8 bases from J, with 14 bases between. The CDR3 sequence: CASSIAGQARGYTF. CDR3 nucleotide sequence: TGTGCCAGTAGTATAGCGGGGCAGGCCAGAGGCTACACCTTC.

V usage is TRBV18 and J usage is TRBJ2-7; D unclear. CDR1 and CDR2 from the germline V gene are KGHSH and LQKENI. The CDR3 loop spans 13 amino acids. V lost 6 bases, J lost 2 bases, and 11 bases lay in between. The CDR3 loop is CASSPTMTYEQYF. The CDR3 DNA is TGTGCCAGCTCCCCTACTATGACCTACGAGCAGTACTTC.

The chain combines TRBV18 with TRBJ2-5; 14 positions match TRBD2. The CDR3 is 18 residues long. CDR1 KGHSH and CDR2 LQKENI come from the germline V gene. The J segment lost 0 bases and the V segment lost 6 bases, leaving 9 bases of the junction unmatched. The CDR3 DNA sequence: TGTGCCAGCTCGCAAGGACTAGCGGGAGGCTCATACCAAGAGACCCAGTACTTC. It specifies CASSQGLAGGSYQETQYF.

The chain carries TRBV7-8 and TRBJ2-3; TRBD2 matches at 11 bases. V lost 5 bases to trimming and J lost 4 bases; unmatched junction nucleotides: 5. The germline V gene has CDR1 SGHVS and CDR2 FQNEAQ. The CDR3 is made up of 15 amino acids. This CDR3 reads CASSGTSGSSDTQYF. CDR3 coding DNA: TGTGCCAGCAGCGGCACTAGCGGGAGCTCAGATACGCAGTATTTT.

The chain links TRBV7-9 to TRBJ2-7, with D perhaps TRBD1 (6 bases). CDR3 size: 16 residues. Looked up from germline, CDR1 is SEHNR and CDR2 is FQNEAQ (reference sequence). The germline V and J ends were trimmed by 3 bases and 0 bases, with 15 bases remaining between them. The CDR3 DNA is TGTGCCAGCAGCTTTTCACCGGGACATCCCTCCTACGAGCAGTACTTC. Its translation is CASSFSPGHPSYEQYF.

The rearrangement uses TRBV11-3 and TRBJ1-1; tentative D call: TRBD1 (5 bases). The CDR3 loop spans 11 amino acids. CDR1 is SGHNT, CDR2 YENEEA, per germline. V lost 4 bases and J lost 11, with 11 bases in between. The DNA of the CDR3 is TGTGCCAGCAGCTCGGAGGGGATCGCTTTCTTT. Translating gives CASSSEGIAFF.

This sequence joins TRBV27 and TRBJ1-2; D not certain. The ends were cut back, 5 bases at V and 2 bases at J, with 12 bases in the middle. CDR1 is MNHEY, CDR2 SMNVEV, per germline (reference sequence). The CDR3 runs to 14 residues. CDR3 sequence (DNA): TGTGCCAGCAGTGGATTAGACGGAAACTATGGCTACACCTTC. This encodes CASSGLDGNYGYTF.

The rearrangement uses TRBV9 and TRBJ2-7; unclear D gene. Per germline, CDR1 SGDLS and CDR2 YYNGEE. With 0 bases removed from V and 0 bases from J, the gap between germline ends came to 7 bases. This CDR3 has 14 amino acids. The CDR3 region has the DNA TGTGCCAGCAGCGTAGAAGACGGCTCCTACGAGCAGTACTTC. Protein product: CASSVEDGSYEQYF. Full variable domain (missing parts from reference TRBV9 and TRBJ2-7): DSGVTQTPKHLITATGQRVTLRCSPRSGDLSVYWYQQSLDQGLQFLIQYYNGEERAKGNILERFSAQQFPDLHSELNLSSLELGDSALYFCASSVEDGSYEQYFGPGTRLTVT.

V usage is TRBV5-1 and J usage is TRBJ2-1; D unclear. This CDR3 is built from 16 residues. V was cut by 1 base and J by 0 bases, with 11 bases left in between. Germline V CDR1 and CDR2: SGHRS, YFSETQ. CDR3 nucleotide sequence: TGCGCCAGCAGCTTGTTAGGCGGTAGCTCCTACAATGAGCAGTTCTTC. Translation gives CASSLLGGSSYNEQFF.